A single sample is the source of the 13 T cell receptor beta chains below, sequenced in a study of cytomegalovirus exposure and HLA in healthy donors. The PCR made use of 60 Vbeta and 13 Jbeta primers. Profiled with immunoSEQ multiplex PCR; TCRdb holds only in-frame clones, not every one. The sample has around 130,000 clones; about 8.5% are singletons. Source material: PBMCs. All receptors come from a middle-aged man in good health and CMV-seronegative.

CDR3 in amino acids: CASSLAGQGDEKLFF. The DNA of the CDR3 is TGTGCCAGCAGCTTAGCGGGTCAGGGGGATGAAAAACTGTTTTTT. The V gene is TRBV7-9, the J gene TRBJ1-4; 7 positions agree with TRBD1. Unmatched junction bases numbered 4, after V lost 0 bases and J lost 6 bases. Germline CDR1 SEHNR, CDR2 FQNEAQ (reference sequence). This CDR3 is built from 15 residues.

This clone was detected a few times. The chain combines TRBV27 with TRBJ1-1; perhaps TRBD1 as D (6 bases). The CDR3 is 14 residues long. Germline assignment: CDR1 MNHEY and CDR2 SMNVEV (reference sequence). Between the trimmed V and J ends, which lost 2 bases and 5 bases, there was a span of 12 bases. The chain's CDR3 is CASSLSGGRTEAFF. In DNA, the CDR3 is TGTGCCAGCAGTTTAAGCGGGGGCCGGACTGAAGCTTTCTTT.

The chain carries TRBV7-2 and TRBJ2-3, with TRBD2 identical over 7 bases. The ends lost 5 bases at V and 2 bases at J; junction bases unmatched: 4. Germline lookup yields CDR1 SGHTA and CDR2 FQGNSA. The CDR3 is 14 amino acids. The CDR3 DNA reads TGTGCCAGCAGCCTTGGACTAGTCACAGATACGCAGTATTTT. It encodes CASSLGLVTDTQYF.

This chain links TRBV15 with TRBJ1-6; TRBD1 aligns across 8 bases. This CDR3 is 17 amino acids long. Germline V gene sequence: CDR1 LNHNV, CDR2 YYDKDF (reference sequence). Trimming cost V 0 bases and J 4 bases; bases outside gene matches: 5. CDR3 loop: CATSRDQGADYNSPLHF. The CDR3, as DNA: TGTGCCACCAGCAGAGATCAGGGGGCCGATTATAATTCACCCCTCCACTTT.

The rearrangement links TRBV28 to TRBJ1-2; D is possibly TRBD1 (6 bases). V lost 5 bases, J lost 2 bases, and 9 bases lay in between. The CDR3 is made up of 13 amino acids. In germline, CDR1 is MDHEN, CDR2 SYDVKM. The CDR3 loop reads CASSDRTNYGYTF. The CDR3 DNA follows: TGTGCCAGCAGTGACAGGACCAACTATGGCTACACCTTC.

The count of this clone is one. The CDR3 is CASSPRGRDEQFF. DNA for the CDR3: TGTGCCAGCAGCCCGAGGGGGAGAGATGAGCAGTTCTTC. The chain uses TRBV9 and TRBJ2-1; D is perhaps TRBD1 (6 bases). V lost 4 bases and J lost 8, with 13 bases in between. CDR1 and CDR2 from the germline V gene are SGDLS and YYNGEE. This CDR3 is 13 amino acids long.

The chain is built from TRBV4-1 and TRBJ2-2; 7 bases line up with TRBD2. The CDR3 sequence is 15 residues long. With 1 base clipped from V and 7 bases from J, the junction kept 6 bases outside the gene matches. Germline V gene lookup returns CDR1 MGHRA and CDR2 YSYEKL. The CDR3 loop reads CASSQGGGRGGELFF. The CDR3, as DNA: TGCGCCAGCAGCCAAGGGGGGGGAAGGGGCGGGGAGCTGTTTTTT.

Details on this clone: The junction differs from germline at one of its ends, possibly a read error. The gene calls are TRBV5-7 and TRBJ1-2; a possible D gene is TRBD1 (6 bases). TRBV5-7 is identified as an open reading frame with a role that is uncertain. The CDR3 length is 15 residues. The CDR3 nucleotides are TGTGCTAGCAGCTTACAGGGTAAATCCTTCTATGGCTACACCTTC. Translating gives CASSLQGKSFYGYTF.

The V call is TRBV4-3, the J call TRBJ1-2; D is possibly TRBD1 (5 bases). Germline assignment: CDR1 LGHNA and CDR2 YSLEER. Trimming left V 1 base short and J 4 bases short, with 10 bases between. This CDR3 has 14 amino acids. The CDR3 reads CASSQGGGVYGYTF. The CDR3 DNA follows: TGCGCCAGCAGCCAAGGTGGGGGGGTCTATGGCTACACCTTC.

V usage is TRBV5-1 and J usage is TRBJ2-5, with 11 nucleotides matching TRBD1. The J call may not be correct, given that the DNA end is closer to TRBJ2-7. There are 17 residues in the CDR3. Germline CDR1 SGHRS, CDR2 YFSETQ. This chain's CDR3 is CASSTGTGGLLVREQYF. CDR3 nucleotides: TGCGCCAGCAGCACCGGGACAGGGGGTTTGCTGGTGCGCGAGCAGTACTTC.

The rearrangement links TRBV6-5 to TRBJ1-5, with a possible D match to TRBD1 (6 bases). The CDR3 spans 14 residues. V gave up 5 bases and J gave up 5 bases, with 13 bases separating them. Germline V gene lookup returns CDR1 MNHEY and CDR2 SVGAGI. As DNA, the CDR3 is TGTGCCAGCAGTCCAGGACAGTTTGATCAGCCCCAGCATTTT. Its protein product is CASSPGQFDQPQHF.

A few counts support this clone. The genes are TRBV7-6 and TRBJ2-5, with D possibly being TRBD2 (6 bases). V shed 7 bases and J shed 4 bases, with 16 bases lying between them. The CDR3 has 14 residues. The germline CDR1 and CDR2 sequences are SGHVS and FNYEAQ. CDR3 DNA sequence: TGTGCCAGCATCCTAGGGAGGTTCGGAGAGACCCAGTACTTC. It specifies CASILGRFGETQYF.

The chain carries TRBV18 and TRBJ2-1, with 7 bases lining up with TRBD1. After removal of 2 bases from V and 3 bases from J, the junction contained 4 bases not matched to a gene. This CDR3 is 15 amino acids long. Germline CDR1 reads KGHSH; CDR2 reads LQKENI. CDR3 bases: TGTGCCAGCTCACCATCACAGGGGAGCTACAATGAGCAGTTCTTC. Translating it yields CASSPSQGSYNEQFF.